This T cell receptor (beta chain) was sequenced in a study of cytomegalovirus exposure and HLA in healthy donors. In regard to this clone: The antigen is not known.

Assay used: immunoSEQ multiplex PCR; TCRdb lists only in-frame clones, some missing. The repertoire has roughly 300,000 clones, roughly 90% of them found once; the top ten carry approximately 0.84%. Study-wide results and caveats: TCR beta chains numbering more than 150 were designated cytomegalovirus-associated.

The source material was PBMCs. The sequence came from a woman between 18 and 30 years old in good health and CMV-seronegative.

Here the CDR3 DNA reads TGTGCCAGCGCAGTAGGGGAGGGCTATGGCTACACCTTC. Protein sequence: CASAVGEGYGYTF. This chain links TRBV7-9 with TRBJ1-2; tentatively, D is TRBD1 (5 bases). Trimming removed 8 bases at V and 4 bases at J, with 14 bases between. Germline-derived CDR1 and CDR2 are SEHNR and FQNEAQ (reference sequence). The CDR3 spans 13 residues.